These T cell receptor beta chains were read from a single sample in a study of CD8 T cells in Susac syndrome. MiXCR was run by TCRdb on the immunoSEQ multiplex PCR reads, yielding one entry per CDR3 protein. The data hold approximately 25,000 distinct CDR3 sequences, with roughly 93% observed a single time. What was sequenced was CD8+ T cells from PBMCs. The receptors were sampled from a human donor with Susac syndrome. CDR3s include the opening cysteine and the closing phenylalanine or tryptophan. The D gene is left open where the match is weak. Clone size, where shown, is once, few, many, or a class for clones that have expanded.

abundance	d_gene	v_gene	j_gene	CDR3nt	CDR3aa
-	-	TRBV29-1	TRBJ1-1	TGCAGCGTTGTTTACAGGGCGGGCACTGAAGCTTTCTTT	CSVVYRAGTEAFF
-	-	TRBV30	TRBJ2-2	TGTGCCTGGAGGCAGGTTAGGGACACCGGGGAGCTGTTTTTT	CAWRQVRDTGELFF
-	-	TRBV19	TRBJ1-1	TGTGCCAGTAGTATGGGACTGGGGAACACTGAAGCTTTCTTT	CASSMGLGNTEAFF
-	TRBD1	TRBV9	TRBJ2-1	TGTGCCAGCGTACGAGGGACAGGGGGGACAAATGAGCAGTTCTTC	CASVRGTGGTNEQFF
-	TRBD2	TRBV6-1	TRBJ2-3	TGTGCCAGCAGTGCCCTAGCGGGGGGGGCCACAGATACGCAGTATTTT	CASSALAGGATDTQYF
-	-	TRBV6-5	TRBJ1-1	TGTGCCAGCAGTACCTTTCTACAGAACACTGAAGCTTTCTTT	CASSTFLQNTEAFF
-	-	TRBV7-9	TRBJ1-5	TGTGCCAGCAGCTTAGGGACAGATAGCAATCAGCCCCAGCATTTT	CASSLGTDSNQPQHF
-	-	TRBV5-4	TRBJ2-2	TGTGCCAGCAGCTTGGGTGAAAACACCAACACCGGGGAGCTGTTTTTT	CASSLGENTNTGELFF
-	TRBD1	TRBV12-3/TRBV12-4	TRBJ2-7	TGTGCCAGCAGTTTACAGGGACAGGGTTACGAGCAGTACTTC	CASSLQGQGYEQYF
-	-	TRBV5-1	TRBJ2-7	TGCGCCAGCAGCTTGGCAGGGGCGTTGTACGAGCAGTACTTC	CASSLAGALYEQYF
-	TRBD1	TRBV7-9	TRBJ2-7	TGTGCCAGCAGCTCCACCGCCGGGACAGCCTTCTCCTACGAGCAGTACTTC	CASSSTAGTAFSYEQYF
-	-	TRBV7-9	TRBJ1-5	TGTGCCAGCAGTTATACAGGTTCTAATCAGCCCCAGCATTTT	CASSYTGSNQPQHF
once	-	TRBV7-8	TRBJ2-7	TGTGCCAGCAGCTTAGGAGGGGGGTCCTCCTACGAGCAGTACTTC	CASSLGGGSSYEQYF
-	TRBD1	TRBV7-9	TRBJ2-7	TGTGCCAGCAGCCCACGGGACAGGGGCCACGAGCAGTACTTC	CASSPRDRGHEQYF
once	-	TRBV15	TRBJ2-1	TGTGCCACCAGCAGAGGGGATCCATGGATGGGGAATGAGCAGTTCTTC	CATSRGDPWMGNEQFF
-	TRBD2	TRBV6-6	TRBJ2-5	TGTGCCAGCAGTTACTCTCTCGGGGGGGCTGGGGAGACCCAGTACTTC	CASSYSLGGAGETQYF
-	-	TRBV25-1	TRBJ1-1	TGTGCCAGCAGTAATTTAGACGGACTGAACACTGAAGCTTTCTTT	CASSNLDGLNTEAFF
-	TRBD1	TRBV6-5	TRBJ1-5	TGTGCCAGCCCTAGACAGGGTATTAATCAGCCCCAGCATTTT	CASPRQGINQPQHF
-	TRBD1	TRBV5-1	TRBJ2-7	TGCGCCAGCAGCGTGGACAGGGCCTACGAGCAGTACTTC	CASSVDRAYEQYF
-	-	TRBV28	TRBJ2-7	TGTGCCAGCAGTTCCAGACAGACCTCCTACGAGCAGTACTTC	CASSSRQTSYEQYF
once	-	TRBV27	TRBJ1-2	TGTGCCAGCAGTTTATCGATTGGGGACACGTATGGCTACACCTTC	CASSLSIGDTYGYTF
-	-	TRBV12-3/TRBV12-4	TRBJ1-4	TGTGCCAGCAGTCCCGGGGGAAAACTGTTTTTT	CASSPGGKLFF
-	TRBD1	TRBV12-3/TRBV12-4	TRBJ1-2	TGTGCCAGCAGTTTCTGGACAGGGGGCGATGGCTACACCTTC	CASSFWTGGDGYTF
-	-	TRBV4-1	TRBJ1-2	TGCGCCAGCAGCCAAGTTAATAGGGGTATAGGCAACTATGGCTACACCTTC	CASSQVNRGIGNYGYTF
few	-	TRBV5-1	TRBJ2-5	TGCGCCAGCAGCTTGGATTCTGGAGAGACCCAGTACTTC	CASSLDSGETQYF
-	-	TRBV3-1	TRBJ2-1	TGTGCCAGCAGCCAAGATTCGCATAGGGGCGACTCCTACAATGAGCAGTTCTTC	CASSQDSHRGDSYNEQFF
-	-	TRBV5-1	TRBJ1-2	TGCGCCAGCAGCTTGGCTTTTTCTGTTCCCCGATCGTTCGAGAATGGCTACACCTTC	CASSLAFSVPRSFENGYTF
-	TRBD1	TRBV7-4	TRBJ2-7	TGTGCCAGCAGCTCCGGGACAGTCTTCCCCCACGAGCAGTACTTC	CASSSGTVFPHEQYF
-	-	TRBV5-6	TRBJ1-1	TGTGCCAGCAGCTTGAACAACGGGAACATGAACACTGAAGCTTTCTTT	CASSLNNGNMNTEAFF
-	-	TRBV4-1	TRBJ1-6	TGCGCCAGCCAGCCGCCGGGGGATTCACCCCTCCACTTT	CASQPPGDSPLHF
-	-	TRBV6-5	TRBJ2-2	TGTGCCAGCAGTTACTCCCCCCAGAACACCGGGGAGCTGTTTTTT	CASSYSPQNTGELFF
-	-	TRBV29-1	TRBJ2-3	TGCAGCGTTGAAGATTTTAGAGGGGCCTCTTTCGCAGATACGCAGTATTTT	CSVEDFRGASFADTQYF
-	TRBD2	TRBV28	TRBJ2-5	TGTGCCAGCAGTTTTTTAGCGGGGGGGACGGGAGAGACCCAGTACTTC	CASSFLAGGTGETQYF
-	-	TRBV6-5	TRBJ2-1	TGTGCCAGCAGTTACTCGACTGGACAACGGAACCTAGAGCAGTTCTTC	CASSYSTGQRNLEQFF
-	TRBD2	TRBV3-1	TRBJ2-7	TGTGCCAGCAGCTACCCAGCGGGGGGCTCCTACGAGCAGTACTTC	CASSYPAGGSYEQYF
-	-	TRBV20-1	TRBJ2-5	TGCAGTGCTAAGGGGGACCTCCTTGTGGAGACCCAGTACTTC	CSAKGDLLVETQYF
-	TRBD1	TRBV7-8	TRBJ2-1	TGTGCCAGCAGCTTGGGACAGGGCCTCAATGAGCAGTTCTTC	CASSLGQGLNEQFF
-	-	TRBV7-8	TRBJ1-2	TGTGCCAGCAGCCCCGGGACAAGGAACGGCCGTCCCTATGGCTACACCTTC	CASSPGTRNGRPYGYTF
few	-	TRBV6-6	TRBJ1-1	TGTGCCAGCAGTTACGCGGAGGGGGACACTGAAGCTTTCTTT	CASSYAEGDTEAFF